Below, 9 T cell receptor beta chains from the same sample are listed, as sequenced in a study of shared clonotypes between healthy human individuals. The method was immunoSEQ multiplex PCR; TCRdb's version includes in-frame clones alone and lacks a portion of them. The table records 2 million to 2.5 million clones, approximately 96% of them present only once. What was sequenced was naive CD4+ T cells sorted from blood. The subset denotes: CD45RA+ positively selected. The receptor set was obtained from a man aged 18 to 35 in good health.

The chain links TRBV6-5 to TRBJ2-7, with 8 nucleotides matching TRBD1. Germline V gives CDR1 MNHEY, CDR2 SVGAGI. The length of the CDR3 is 14 residues. Losses at the gene ends were 2 bases for V and 4 bases for J; bases not matched to a gene: 4. The chain's CDR3 is CASSYLRQGYEQYF. CDR3 DNA sequence: TGTGCCAGCAGTTACCTCCGACAGGGGTACGAGCAGTACTTC.

This chain links TRBV6-5 with TRBJ2-6, with D unclear. CDR1 is MNHEY and CDR2 is SVGAGI in the germline V gene. The CDR3 loop spans 13 amino acids. The germline V and J ends were trimmed by 4 bases and 3 bases, with 4 bases remaining between them. The CDR3 nucleotides are TGTGCCAGCAGTTTAGGTGGGGCCAACGTCCTGACTTTC. The encoded protein is CASSLGGANVLTF.

The gene calls are TRBV10-3 and TRBJ1-5; D gene unclear. The CDR3 totals 14 residues. V was shortened by 3 bases and J by 0 bases, with 6 bases between the two germline ends. CDR1 ENHRY and CDR2 SYGVKD come from the germline V gene. The CDR3 here is CAISDEISNQPQHF. CDR3 DNA sequence: TGTGCCATCAGTGATGAGATTAGCAATCAGCCCCAGCATTTT.

The gene calls are TRBV5-3 and TRBJ1-1; 9 bases line up with TRBD1. TRBV5-3 is annotated as an ORF whose role is uncertain. The ends lost 4 bases at V and 3 bases at J; junction bases unmatched: 10. The CDR3 sequence is 16 residues long. The CDR3 DNA follows: TGTGCCAGAAGCCAAAGGGAACAGGGGGCGTACACTGAAGCTTTCTTT. The encoded protein is CARSQREQGAYTEAFF.

The chain joins TRBV7-2 to TRBJ2-3; D may be TRBD2 (6 bases). The germline V gene encodes CDR1 SGHTA and CDR2 FQGNSA. The CDR3 extends over 14 amino acids. Trimming removed 2 bases from V and 2 bases from J, with 8 bases in between. DNA of the CDR3: TGTGCCAGCAGCTTATGGCGGGACACAGATACGCAGTATTTT. Amino acids: CASSLWRDTDTQYF.

The chain employs TRBV6-5 and TRBJ2-3, with D unresolved. V shed 5 bases and J shed 6 bases, with 6 bases lying between them. The CDR3 contains 11 residues. CDR1 is MNHEY, CDR2 SVGAGI, per germline. The CDR3 protein is CASSRRDTQYF. CDR3 nucleotides: TGTGCCAGCAGTCGTCGGGATACGCAGTATTTT.

This sequence joins TRBV19 and TRBJ1-2; 8 bases agree with TRBD1. The CDR3 has 14 residues. In germline, CDR1 is LNHDA, CDR2 SQIVND (reference sequence). V shed 4 bases and J 6 bases; nucleotides not matched to a gene: 7. In DNA form, the CDR3 reads TGTGCCAGTAGTACCGGACAGGGCGGGAATGGCTACACCTTC. Encoded protein: CASSTGQGGNGYTF.

The V gene is TRBV7-8, the J gene TRBJ2-7; 7 bases agree with TRBD2. The CDR3 is made up of 16 amino acids. V shed 0 bases, J shed 0 bases, and the junction held 5 bases outside the gene matches. From germline, CDR1 is SGHVS and CDR2 FQNEAQ. The CDR3 reads CASSLALASGSYEQYF. In nucleotides, the CDR3 is TGTGCCAGCAGCTTAGCGCTGGCTAGCGGCTCCTACGAGCAGTACTTC.

The chain joins TRBV19 to TRBJ1-1; D perhaps matches TRBD1 (5 bases). Trimming removed 5 bases from V and 0 bases from J, with 10 bases in between. The germline V gene encodes CDR1 LNHDA and CDR2 SQIVND (reference sequence). This CDR3 is built from 14 residues. The CDR3 sequence is CASSPGTLNTEAFF. The CDR3 nucleotides are TGTGCCAGTAGTCCAGGGACGTTGAACACTGAAGCTTTCTTT.